These T cell receptor beta chains were read from a single sample in a study of cytomegalovirus exposure and HLA in healthy donors. Libraries were prepared by immunoSEQ multiplex PCR; TCRdb keeps only in-frame clonotypes and omits some of them. This sample has 150,000 to 190,000 clones, with around 75% found just once. Sample: PBMCs. The receptors here all came from a man aged 18 to 29 in good health and CMV-seronegative. Each CDR3 is given with its conserved first and last residue. Fields, in order: clone size, J gene, D gene, V gene, CDR3 protein, CDR3 DNA. A D gene is named only where the DNA matches it firmly. Rows may omit the clone size; those that give it use once, few, many or a size class.

clone_size: few; j_call: TRBJ1-1; d_call: -; v_call: TRBV27; cdr3_aa: CASSLVGDMNTEAFF; cdr3_nt: TGTGCCAGCAGTTTAGTAGGGGATATGAACACTGAAGCTTTCTTT
clone_size: -; j_call: TRBJ2-2; d_call: TRBD1; v_call: TRBV9; cdr3_aa: CASSARDRSTGELFF; cdr3_nt: TGTGCCAGCAGCGCCAGGGACAGGAGCACCGGGGAGCTGTTTTTT
clone_size: -; j_call: TRBJ1-1; d_call: -; v_call: TRBV11-2; cdr3_aa: CASSFSWATEAFF; cdr3_nt: TGTGCCAGCAGCTTCTCATGGGCCACTGAAGCTTTCTTT
clone_size: -; j_call: TRBJ2-3; d_call: -; v_call: TRBV7-2; cdr3_aa: CASSLSFSAAQYF; cdr3_nt: TGTGCCAGCAGCTTAAGTTTCTCCGCGGCGCAGTATTTT
clone_size: -; j_call: TRBJ1-3; d_call: -; v_call: TRBV7-2; cdr3_aa: CASSLGFQGGTIYF; cdr3_nt: TGTGCCAGCAGCTTAGGATTCCAAGGAGGCACCATATATTTT
clone_size: -; j_call: TRBJ2-7; d_call: TRBD1; v_call: TRBV7-8; cdr3_aa: CASSEVDRLPYEQYF; cdr3_nt: TGTGCCAGCAGCGAAGTGGACAGGCTTCCCTACGAGCAGTACTTC
clone_size: -; j_call: TRBJ2-7; d_call: TRBD2; v_call: TRBV19; cdr3_aa: CASSSREGYEQYF; cdr3_nt: TGTGCCAGTTCGAGCAGGGAGGGTTACGAGCAGTACTTC
clone_size: -; j_call: TRBJ2-1; d_call: -; v_call: TRBV6-6; cdr3_aa: CASSWAGTSGDEQFF; cdr3_nt: TGTGCCAGCAGTTGGGCAGGGACGTCGGGGGATGAGCAGTTCTTC
clone_size: -; j_call: TRBJ1-1; d_call: -; v_call: TRBV6-5; cdr3_aa: CASSPIRGKAFF; cdr3_nt: TGTGCCAGCAGTCCAATCCGAGGGAAAGCTTTCTTT
clone_size: -; j_call: TRBJ2-3; d_call: TRBD1; v_call: TRBV7-8; cdr3_aa: CASSSYRGDLNTDTQYF; cdr3_nt: TGTGCCAGCAGCTCATACAGGGGCGACCTAAACACAGATACGCAGTATTTT
clone_size: -; j_call: TRBJ2-7; d_call: TRBD2; v_call: TRBV9; cdr3_aa: CASSVRLAGVEQYF; cdr3_nt: TGTGCCAGCAGCGTTAGGCTAGCGGGAGTCGAGCAGTACTTC
clone_size: -; j_call: TRBJ2-5; d_call: -; v_call: TRBV29-1; cdr3_aa: CSGSEGGGETQYF; cdr3_nt: TGCAGCGGAAGCGAGGGGGGAGGGGAGACCCAGTACTTC
clone_size: -; j_call: TRBJ1-2; d_call: -; v_call: TRBV5-1; cdr3_aa: CASSLEQAANYGYTF; cdr3_nt: TGCGCCAGCAGCTTGGAACAGGCCGCTAACTATGGCTACACCTTC
clone_size: once; j_call: TRBJ2-5; d_call: TRBD2; v_call: TRBV5-4; cdr3_aa: CASSLASSGRETQYF; cdr3_nt: TGTGCCAGCAGCTTGGCGTCTAGCGGAAGGGAGACCCAGTACTTC
clone_size: -; j_call: TRBJ1-1; d_call: -; v_call: TRBV7-6; cdr3_aa: CASSPSYKGRGGTEAFF; cdr3_nt: TGTGCCAGCAGCCCATCTTATAAGGGCCGGGGAGGCACTGAAGCTTTCTTT
clone_size: -; j_call: TRBJ2-1; d_call: TRBD2; v_call: TRBV19; cdr3_aa: CASRRQRENNEQFF; cdr3_nt: TGTGCCAGTAGGCGCCAGCGGGAGAACAATGAGCAGTTCTTC
clone_size: -; j_call: TRBJ2-1; d_call: TRBD2; v_call: TRBV11-2; cdr3_aa: CASSLDRGGGYNEQFF; cdr3_nt: TGTGCCAGCAGCTTAGATCGTGGCGGGGGGTACAATGAGCAGTTCTTC
clone_size: -; j_call: TRBJ2-5; d_call: TRBD2; v_call: TRBV7-9; cdr3_aa: CASSFLLAGYFQETQYF; cdr3_nt: TGTGCCAGCAGCTTCCTTCTAGCGGGATACTTCCAAGAGACCCAGTACTTC
clone_size: -; j_call: TRBJ1-3; d_call: TRBD1; v_call: TRBV28; cdr3_aa: CASVGGQGYGNTIYF; cdr3_nt: TGTGCCTCGGTCGGGGGACAGGGGTATGGAAACACCATATATTTT
clone_size: -; j_call: TRBJ2-3; d_call: TRBD2; v_call: TRBV28; cdr3_aa: CATGTSGSGRADTQYF; cdr3_nt: TGTGCCACCGGGACTAGCGGGAGTGGGAGGGCAGATACGCAGTATTTT
clone_size: once; j_call: TRBJ1-1; d_call: TRBD1; v_call: TRBV5-1; cdr3_aa: CASSLRQGAPNTEAFF; cdr3_nt: TGCGCCAGCAGCTTAAGACAGGGGGCCCCGAACACTGAAGCTTTCTTT
clone_size: once; j_call: TRBJ2-3; d_call: -; v_call: TRBV13; cdr3_aa: CASSRLAQEAGVRADTQYF; cdr3_nt: TGTGCCAGCAGCCGACTCGCCCAAGAGGCAGGGGTGCGCGCAGATACGCAGTATTTT
clone_size: -; j_call: TRBJ2-3; d_call: -; v_call: TRBV7-8; cdr3_aa: CASSSQGPDTQYF; cdr3_nt: TGTGCCAGCAGCTCCCAGGGGCCAGATACGCAGTATTTT
clone_size: -; j_call: TRBJ2-5; d_call: TRBD2; v_call: TRBV4-3; cdr3_aa: CASSQDIAGLGETQYF; cdr3_nt: TGCGCCAGCAGCCAAGATATAGCGGGACTGGGGGAGACCCAGTACTTC
clone_size: few; j_call: TRBJ2-2; d_call: TRBD1; v_call: TRBV6-5; cdr3_aa: CATPDRTGELFF; cdr3_nt: TGTGCCACCCCGGACAGGACCGGGGAGCTGTTTTTT
clone_size: -; j_call: TRBJ2-7; d_call: -; v_call: TRBV5-1; cdr3_aa: CASSLGGQSTYEQYF; cdr3_nt: TGCGCCAGCAGCTTGGGGGGACAAAGCACCTACGAGCAGTACTTC
clone_size: -; j_call: TRBJ2-1; d_call: TRBD2; v_call: TRBV9; cdr3_aa: CASSLGLAEYNEQFF; cdr3_nt: TGTGCCAGCAGCCTCGGACTAGCGGAATACAATGAGCAGTTCTTC
clone_size: -; j_call: TRBJ2-3; d_call: TRBD2; v_call: TRBV7-9; cdr3_aa: CASSPRVAGVYTQYF; cdr3_nt: TGTGCCAGCAGCCCCCGGGTAGCGGGAGTGTATACGCAGTATTTT
clone_size: -; j_call: TRBJ2-1; d_call: -; v_call: TRBV7-9; cdr3_aa: CASSRRTPLGGEQFF; cdr3_nt: TGTGCCAGCAGCCGCCGGACTCCTTTAGGTGGTGAGCAGTTCTTC
clone_size: -; j_call: TRBJ2-1; d_call: TRBD2; v_call: TRBV7-7; cdr3_aa: CASSLLAGSNEQFF; cdr3_nt: TGTGCCAGCAGCTTACTAGCGGGAAGCAATGAGCAGTTCTTC
clone_size: -; j_call: TRBJ2-7; d_call: TRBD2; v_call: TRBV27; cdr3_aa: CASSPGTSGFTYEQYF; cdr3_nt: TGTGCCAGCAGTCCCGGGACTAGCGGGTTCACCTACGAGCAGTACTTC
clone_size: -; j_call: TRBJ2-2; d_call: TRBD2; v_call: TRBV9; cdr3_aa: CASSHRAGGPMELFF; cdr3_nt: TGTGCCAGCAGTCATAGGGCGGGAGGGCCAATGGAGCTGTTTTTT
clone_size: once; j_call: TRBJ2-5; d_call: TRBD2; v_call: TRBV9; cdr3_aa: CASSVTSGRGIGETQYF; cdr3_nt: TGTGCCAGCAGTGTGACTAGCGGGAGGGGAATAGGAGAGACCCAGTACTTC
clone_size: -; j_call: TRBJ1-2; d_call: -; v_call: TRBV9; cdr3_aa: CASSPVGIDYTF; cdr3_nt: TGTGCCAGCAGCCCGGTCGGTATAGACTACACCTTC
clone_size: -; j_call: TRBJ2-1; d_call: TRBD2; v_call: TRBV6-5; cdr3_aa: CASIGTSGNNEQFF; cdr3_nt: TGTGCCAGCATTGGGACTAGCGGGAACAATGAGCAGTTCTTC
clone_size: few; j_call: TRBJ1-1; d_call: -; v_call: TRBV29-1; cdr3_aa: CSVERGGINPEAFF; cdr3_nt: TGCAGCGTTGAGAGGGGGGGGATCAACCCTGAAGCTTTCTTT
clone_size: -; j_call: TRBJ2-3; d_call: TRBD2; v_call: TRBV5-1; cdr3_aa: CASSLGTSGRGGTDTQYF; cdr3_nt: TGCGCCAGCAGCTTAGGGACTAGCGGGAGAGGAGGAACAGATACGCAGTATTTT
clone_size: -; j_call: TRBJ1-5; d_call: -; v_call: TRBV7-9; cdr3_aa: CSSSQGNQPQHF; cdr3_nt: TGTTCCAGCAGCCAGGGGAATCAGCCCCAGCATTTT
clone_size: -; j_call: TRBJ2-2; d_call: -; v_call: TRBV7-6; cdr3_aa: CASSLLAGTLNTGELFF; cdr3_nt: TGTGCCAGCAGCTTACTCGCCGGGACTTTGAACACCGGGGAGCTGTTTTTT
clone_size: -; j_call: TRBJ2-2; d_call: -; v_call: TRBV4-3; cdr3_aa: CASSPRHGNTGELFF; cdr3_nt: TGCGCCAGCAGCCCGAGGCACGGGAACACCGGGGAGCTGTTTTTT
clone_size: -; j_call: TRBJ2-6; d_call: TRBD2; v_call: TRBV18; cdr3_aa: CASSPPGLAGTGANVLTF; cdr3_nt: TGTGCCAGCTCACCGCCGGGACTAGCGGGAACTGGGGCCAACGTCCTGACTTTC
clone_size: -; j_call: TRBJ2-1; d_call: -; v_call: TRBV27; cdr3_aa: CASSLSFPLYNEQFF; cdr3_nt: TGTGCCAGCAGTTTATCGTTCCCCCTCTACAATGAGCAGTTCTTC
clone_size: -; j_call: TRBJ2-2; d_call: -; v_call: TRBV2; cdr3_aa: CASIPGWELFF; cdr3_nt: TGTGCCAGCATTCCAGGCTGGGAGCTGTTTTTT
clone_size: -; j_call: TRBJ1-2; d_call: TRBD1; v_call: TRBV4-3; cdr3_aa: CASSQGPGQGGIANYGYTF; cdr3_nt: TGCGCCAGCAGCCAAGGTCCGGGACAGGGGGGAATTGCTAACTATGGCTACACCTTC
clone_size: few; j_call: TRBJ2-3; d_call: -; v_call: TRBV6-1; cdr3_aa: CASSQQDYTQYF; cdr3_nt: TGTGCCAGCAGTCAACAGGATTATACGCAGTATTTT
clone_size: -; j_call: TRBJ2-3; d_call: TRBD1; v_call: TRBV5-1; cdr3_aa: CASSLAGQGADTQYF; cdr3_nt: TGCGCCAGCAGCTTGGCCGGACAGGGGGCAGATACGCAGTATTTT
clone_size: -; j_call: TRBJ1-1; d_call: -; v_call: TRBV27; cdr3_aa: CASSFPGLISEAFF; cdr3_nt: TGTGCCAGCAGTTTCCCAGGACTAATCTCAGAAGCTTTCTTT
clone_size: -; j_call: TRBJ2-3; d_call: TRBD2; v_call: TRBV27; cdr3_aa: CASSLSPGRGADTQYF; cdr3_nt: TGTGCCAGCAGTTTATCCCCGGGCCGGGGGGCAGATACGCAGTATTTT
clone_size: once; j_call: TRBJ2-5; d_call: -; v_call: TRBV19; cdr3_aa: CAITTRREETQYF; cdr3_nt: TGTGCCATCACAACCCGGCGGGAAGAGACCCAGTACTTC
clone_size: -; j_call: TRBJ2-1; d_call: -; v_call: TRBV5-1; cdr3_aa: CASSLGQYPISYNEQFF; cdr3_nt: TGCGCCAGCAGCCTCGGACAGTATCCCATATCCTACAATGAGCAGTTCTTC
clone_size: -; j_call: TRBJ1-2; d_call: -; v_call: TRBV7-2; cdr3_aa: CASSREAGGYTF; cdr3_nt: TGTGCCAGCAGCAGGGAGGCGGGTGGCTACACCTTC
clone_size: -; j_call: TRBJ2-3; d_call: -; v_call: TRBV27; cdr3_aa: CASSYSPPRSVYTDTQYF; cdr3_nt: TGTGCCAGCAGTTATAGCCCTCCGCGTAGCGTATACACAGATACGCAGTATTTT
clone_size: once; j_call: TRBJ2-3; d_call: TRBD2; v_call: TRBV9; cdr3_aa: CASSPRDYDTDTQYF; cdr3_nt: TGTGCCAGCAGCCCTAGGGACTACGACACAGATACGCAGTATTTT